Listed here are 8 T cell receptor beta chains from one sample, sequenced in a study of high-grade serous ovarian cancer treatment subgroups (dated by TCRdb to about 2021). Collection of tumor samples took place before definitive surgery or chemotherapy. Library prep was done by the immunoSEQ multiplex PCR assay. TCRdb mirrors the immuneACCESS table, restricted to in-frame sequences. Some clones are absent from its copies; in checked studies, under half trace to an unresolved V gene, and the reason for the others is unknown. The sample yields approximately 40,000 clones; over 60% were counted once. Approximately 3.1% of the sample lies in the top ten. The specimen was tumor tissue. These receptors were collected from a human donor with high-grade serous ovarian cancer.

This chain joins TRBV30 and TRBJ2-2; 8 bases match TRBD1. The CDR3 is 15 residues long. Looked up from germline, CDR1 is GTSNPN and CDR2 is SVGIG (reference sequence). Trimming at V came to 1 base and at J to 7 bases, leaving 8 bases not matched to a gene. DNA for the CDR3: TGTGCCTGGAGTGAGGGCCCACAGGGGGTCGGGGAGCTGTTTTTT. Translating it yields CAWSEGPQGVGELFF.

Only one count was recorded for this clone. The V and J genes are TRBV28 and TRBJ1-1; D is uncertain. The V and J ends lost 5 bases and 11 bases respectively, with 15 bases between them. This CDR3 is 12 amino acids long. The germline V gene encodes CDR1 MDHEN and CDR2 SYDVKM. The CDR3 bases are TGTGCCAGCAGTCCGCAAGAAGGAAGGGCTTTCTTT. Protein: CASSPQEGRAFF.

This chain joins TRBV27 and TRBJ1-3; TRBD1 agrees at 7 bases. The CDR3 contains 14 residues. The germline CDR1 and CDR2 sequences are MNHEY and SMNVEV (reference sequence). Trimming cost V 5 bases and J 4 bases; bases outside gene matches: 5. The CDR3 here is CASSQLGGGNTIYF. In nucleotides, the CDR3 is TGTGCCAGCAGTCAGTTAGGGGGCGGAAACACCATATATTTT.

The CDR3 nucleotides are TGTGCCAGCAGCCCGGGACAGCCAAGCAATCAGCCCCAGCATTTT. It translates to CASSPGQPSNQPQHF. The chain combines TRBV7-8 with TRBJ1-5; 7 bases are shared with TRBD1. Germline-derived CDR1 and CDR2 are SGHVS and FQNEAQ. CDR3 length: 15 amino acids. The V and J ends lost 5 bases and 1 base, in that order; junction bases with no gene match: 5.

CDR3 residues: CASSGLYEQYF. CDR3 bases: TGTGCCAGCAGTGGACTATACGAGCAGTACTTC. V gene TRBV6-5 combines with J gene TRBJ2-7; D perhaps matches TRBD2 (6 bases). CDR3 length equals 11 residues. Germline CDR1 reads MNHEY; CDR2 reads SVGAGI. V lost 5 bases and J lost 4, with 6 bases in between.

This chain uses TRBV28 with TRBJ1-2; TRBD1 matches 7 bases. V dropped 7 bases and J dropped 8; count of bases not matched to a gene: 10. CDR3 length: 13 amino acids. The germline gives CDR1 MDHEN, CDR2 SYDVKM. The CDR3: CASTLEGAWGYTF. CDR3 nucleotides: TGTGCCAGCACCCTAGAGGGGGCTTGGGGCTACACCTTC.

The chain has TRBV27 and TRBJ2-2; 12 nucleotides align to TRBD2. CDR1 is MNHEY and CDR2 is SMNVEV in the germline V gene (reference sequence). V dropped 2 bases and J dropped 7; count of bases not matched to a gene: 11. This CDR3 has 18 amino acids. Here the CDR3 DNA reads TGTGCCAGCAGTTTAGGGACCCAACTAGCGGGGGGTAGCGGGGAGCTGTTTTTT. Translation gives CASSLGTQLAGGSGELFF.

The J gene is TRBJ2-6, the V gene TRBV7-8; 9 nucleotides line up with TRBD1. CDR3 size: 18 residues. The V segment lost 3 bases and the J segment 1 base; nucleotides outside the gene matches: 7. Germline V gene data show CDR1 as SGHVS and CDR2 as FQNEAQ. The CDR3 coding sequence is TGTGCCAGCAGCTTCAACAGGGGGCGACCTTCTGGGGCCAACGTCCTGACTTTC. It translates to CASSFNRGRPSGANVLTF.